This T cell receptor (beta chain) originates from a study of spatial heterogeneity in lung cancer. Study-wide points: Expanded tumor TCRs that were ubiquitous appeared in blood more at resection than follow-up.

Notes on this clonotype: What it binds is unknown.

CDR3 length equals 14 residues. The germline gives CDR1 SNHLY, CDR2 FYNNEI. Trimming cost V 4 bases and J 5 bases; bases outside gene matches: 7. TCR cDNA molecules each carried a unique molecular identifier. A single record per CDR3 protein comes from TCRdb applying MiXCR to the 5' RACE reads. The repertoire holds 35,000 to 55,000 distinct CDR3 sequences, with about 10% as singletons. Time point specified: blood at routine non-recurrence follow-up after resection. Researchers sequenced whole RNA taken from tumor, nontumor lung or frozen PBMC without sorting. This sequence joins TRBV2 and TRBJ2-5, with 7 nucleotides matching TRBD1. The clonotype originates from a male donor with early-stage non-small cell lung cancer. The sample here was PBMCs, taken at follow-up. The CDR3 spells CASSGRRQGETQYF. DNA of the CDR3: TGTGCCAGCAGTGGACGGAGACAGGGTGAGACCCAGTACTTC. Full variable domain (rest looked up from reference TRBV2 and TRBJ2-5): EPEVTQTPSHQVTQMGQEVILRCVPISNHLYFYWYRQILGQKVEFLVSFYNNEISEKSEIFDDQFSVERPDGSNFTLKIRSTKLEDSAMYFCASSGRRQGETQYFGPGTRLLVL.